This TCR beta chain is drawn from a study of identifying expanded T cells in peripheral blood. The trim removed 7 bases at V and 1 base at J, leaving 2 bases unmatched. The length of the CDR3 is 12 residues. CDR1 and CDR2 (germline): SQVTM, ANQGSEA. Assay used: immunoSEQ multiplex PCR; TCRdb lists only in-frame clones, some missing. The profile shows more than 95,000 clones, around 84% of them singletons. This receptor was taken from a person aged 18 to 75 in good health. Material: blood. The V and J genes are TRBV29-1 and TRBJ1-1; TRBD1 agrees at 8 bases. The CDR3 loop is CSADRGNTEAFF. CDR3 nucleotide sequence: TGCAGCGCTGACAGGGGGAACACTGAAGCTTTCTTT.